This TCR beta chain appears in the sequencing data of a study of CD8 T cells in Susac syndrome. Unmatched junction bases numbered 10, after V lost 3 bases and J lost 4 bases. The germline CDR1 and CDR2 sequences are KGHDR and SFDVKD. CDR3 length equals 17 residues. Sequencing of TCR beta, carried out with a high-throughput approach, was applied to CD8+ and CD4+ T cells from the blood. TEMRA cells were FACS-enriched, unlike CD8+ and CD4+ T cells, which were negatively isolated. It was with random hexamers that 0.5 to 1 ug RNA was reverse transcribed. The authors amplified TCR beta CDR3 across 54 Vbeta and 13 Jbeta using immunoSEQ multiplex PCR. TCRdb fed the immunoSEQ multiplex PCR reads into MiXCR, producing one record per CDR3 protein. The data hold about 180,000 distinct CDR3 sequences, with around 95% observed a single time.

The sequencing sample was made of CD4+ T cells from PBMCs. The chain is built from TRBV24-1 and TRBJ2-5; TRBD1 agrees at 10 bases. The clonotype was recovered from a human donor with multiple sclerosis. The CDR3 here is CATSDPVPGQGPETQYF. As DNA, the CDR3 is TGTGCCACCAGTGATCCTGTTCCGGGACAGGGGCCAGAGACCCAGTACTTC.